Listed below are T cell receptor beta chains from one sample, sequenced in a study of early T cells in non-severe SARS-CoV-2 infection. TCRdb itself ran the 5' RACE reads through MiXCR, one entry per CDR3 protein. The sample gives 60,000 or so distinct CDR3 sequences, under 15% of which show up once; roughly 4% is in the top ten. The specimen was whole blood. The receptors derive from an adult who was a healthcare worker with PCR-confirmed SARS-CoV-2 infection or an uninfected control (not recorded which). Both conserved end residues are part of each CDR3. D genes are given only for firm matches. The size field is filled for only some rows; it gives once, few, many or a size class.

TRBV12-3/TRBV12-4,TRBJ1-2,.,many,CASNTGYGYTF,TGTGCCAGCAACACAGGGTATGGCTACACCTTC
TRBV29-1,TRBJ2-1,.,.,CSVGRDLVNEQFF,TGCAGCGTTGGCAGGGACCTGGTGAATGAGCAGTTCTTC
TRBV6-2/TRBV6-3,TRBJ1-2,.,.,CASIGGYGYTF,TGTGCCAGCATTGGAGGCTATGGCTACACCTTC
TRBV5-6,TRBJ2-3,.,few,CASSQGLTSTDTQYF,TGTGCCAGCAGCCAGGGTTTAACAAGCACAGATACGCAGTATTTT
TRBV29-1,TRBJ2-7,.,few,CSAQQGVEQYF,TGCAGCGCTCAACAGGGAGTCGAGCAGTACTTC
TRBV7-8,TRBJ1-4,.,.,CASSLGGAANEKLFF,TGTGCCAGCAGCTTAGGCGGGGCGGCTAATGAAAAACTGTTTTTT
TRBV12-3/TRBV12-4,TRBJ1-3,.,many,CASSPSGNGNTIYF,TGTGCCAGCAGTCCATCAGGGAATGGAAACACCATATATTTT
TRBV3-1,TRBJ1-2,.,few,CASSHPGTNYGYTF,TGTGCCAGCAGCCACCCAGGAACTAACTATGGCTACACCTTC
TRBV11-2,TRBJ2-1,TRBD2,many,CASSRLAGNNEQFF,TGTGCCAGCAGTAGGCTAGCGGGAAACAATGAGCAGTTCTTC
TRBV4-2,TRBJ2-7,.,many,CASSQGYGAEQYF,TGTGCCAGCAGCCAGGGTTACGGGGCCGAGCAGTACTTC
TRBV11-2,TRBJ1-5,.,few,CASSLDLNQPQHF,TGTGCCAGCAGCTTAGATCTTAATCAGCCCCAGCATTTT
TRBV6-6,TRBJ1-2,.,.,CASHPGTYHNYGYTF,TGTGCCAGCCATCCCGGGACGTACCATAACTATGGCTACACCTTC
TRBV29-1,TRBJ2-3,TRBD1,.,CSVEQGAADTQYF,TGCAGCGTGGAACAGGGGGCGGCAGATACGCAGTATTTT
TRBV4-3,TRBJ1-2,.,.,CASSQDIRQNAYGYTF,TGCGCCAGCAGCCAAGATATCAGACAGAACGCCTATGGCTACACCTTC
TRBV5-6,TRBJ2-3,.,many,CASSLSTGRSTDTQYF,TGTGCCAGCAGCTTGTCCACGGGACGGAGCACAGATACGCAGTATTTT
TRBV6-1,TRBJ2-1,TRBD2,.,CASSVAGASNEQFF,TGTGCCAGCAGTGTAGCGGGAGCTTCGAATGAGCAGTTCTTC
TRBV29-1,TRBJ2-5,.,.,CSVDRPEETQYF,TGCAGCGTTGATCGGCCGGAAGAGACCCAGTACTTC
TRBV20-1,TRBJ1-1,.,medium-sized,CSARDPGSGTEAFF,TGCAGTGCTAGAGATCCCGGGTCGGGGACTGAAGCTTTCTTT
TRBV5-5,TRBJ1-2,.,many,CASSLVQGLGEGYTF,TGTGCCAGCAGCTTGGTGCAAGGGTTGGGAGAAGGCTACACCTTC
TRBV7-2,TRBJ1-5,.,few,CASSLGGYSNQPQHF,TGTGCCAGCAGCTTAGGGGGTTATAGCAATCAGCCCCAGCATTTT
TRBV5-4,TRBJ2-3,.,many,CASSLAGEDTQYF,TGTGCCAGCAGCTTGGCCGGAGAGGATACGCAGTATTTT
TRBV7-3,TRBJ2-1,TRBD2,many,CASSLTLSAGDHNEQFF,TGTGCCAGCAGCTTAACACTTTCAGCGGGAGACCACAATGAGCAGTTCTTC
TRBV11-2,TRBJ2-5,.,many,CASSSLQETQYF,TGTGCCAGCAGCTCCCTCCAAGAGACCCAGTACTTC
TRBV5-1,TRBJ2-1,TRBD2,.,CASSLLLAGGMNEQFF,TGCGCCAGCAGCCTTTTACTAGCGGGAGGGATGAATGAGCAGTTCTTC
TRBV19,TRBJ2-2,TRBD2,few,CASNRLAGDTGELFF,TGTGCCAGTAATAGACTAGCGGGAGACACCGGGGAGCTGTTTTTT
TRBV16,TRBJ1-2,.,few,CASSQSMGFNYGYTF,TGTGCCAGCAGCCAATCAATGGGGTTTAACTATGGCTACACCTTC
TRBV5-1,TRBJ2-7,TRBD2,.,CASSLKTSGSAYEQYF,TGCGCCAGCAGCTTGAAGACTAGCGGGAGTGCTTACGAGCAGTACTTC
TRBV9,TRBJ1-1,.,.,CASSVEDTNTEAFF,TGTGCCAGCAGCGTAGAGGACACGAACACTGAAGCTTTCTTT
TRBV18,TRBJ2-3,.,.,CASSPPRATDTQYF,TGTGCCAGCTCACCACCGAGAGCGACCGATACGCAGTATTTT